This entry describes one T cell receptor (beta chain). Its antigen is as yet unknown. Isolation yielded PBMCs, at least 7 million per sample, in every case. Using a J-beta primer mix together with a sample-barcoded 5' primer, a second PCR was run for about 6 to 12 cycles. Through a template-switch adaptor with 12 random nucleotides, each cDNA molecule received a tag. TCRdb re-analysed the 5' RACE reads in MiXCR, keeping a single row per CDR3 protein. The sample records 650,000 to 900,000 distinct CDR3 sequences, approximately 65% being singletons. These data belong to a study of blood T cells in healthy people across ages. Across the study: The template switching approach captured approximately one barcoded beta molecule for every two T cells. Study results and caveats: As age increased, TCR beta diversity per million T cells fell in a roughly linear fashion.

The ends were cut back, 3 bases at V and 4 bases at J, with 15 bases in the middle. This CDR3 contains 15 residues. Germline V CDR1 and CDR2: SGHRS, YFSETQ. Sequenced: blood. This sequence originates from a man aged 25 to 40 in good health. V and J are TRBV5-1 and TRBJ2-3; D is unresolved. CDR3 sequence (DNA): TGCGCCAGCAGCTCCCTAGGCCTCGGGCCAGATACGCAGTATTTT. Translated, it gives CASSSLGLGPDTQYF.